The clone carrying this TCR beta chain was counted only a few times. This sample stems from a study of blood T cell repertoires in COVID-19. The length of the CDR3 is 13 residues. The germline CDR1 and CDR2 sequences are SEHNR and FQNEAQ (reference sequence). V was cut by 8 bases and J by 5 bases, with 13 bases left in between. The method was immunoSEQ multiplex PCR; TCRdb's version includes in-frame clones alone and lacks a portion of them. The table lists 150,000 to 200,000 clones, approximately 83% of them singletons. Sequencing used peripheral blood. The chain is built from TRBV7-9 and TRBJ1-5, with a possible D match to TRBD1 (5 bases). This sequence originates from a human donor with active or convalescent COVID-19. The donor label of this sample is uncertain. This CDR3 is CASAGEGYQPQHF. As DNA, the CDR3 is TGTGCCAGCGCGGGGGAGGGCTATCAGCCCCAGCATTTT.